This T cell receptor beta chain is drawn from a study of T cells in Graves' hyperthyroidism and ophthalmopathy. Overall study: Specimen type is peripheral blood, collected at initial diagnosis prior to any treatment.

The CDR3 extends over 17 amino acids. Germline-derived CDR1 and CDR2 are MGHRA and YSYEKL. Trimming removed 8 bases from V and 0 bases from J, with 22 bases in between. This clonotype was observed a handful of times. As yet, its antigen is unknown. No ophthalmopathy progression within 18 months constituted stable Graves' hyperthyroidism. Diagnosis rested on symptoms, serum thyroxine and TRAb, thyroid ultrasound, and orbital computed tomography. RNA transcripts gave rise to amplified TCR beta CDR3 regions. HTBI primers drove first-round RT-PCR of the TCR CDR3. TCRdb re-analysed the multiplex PCR reads in MiXCR, keeping a single row per CDR3 protein. Altogether roughly 380,000 distinct CDR3 sequences are present, around 14% being singletons, with the ten largest covering roughly 11%. Study-level results: Clonotypes that were expanded in thyroid above 0.001 mostly appeared in blood too.

The origin of this receptor is an older woman with Graves' hyperthyroidism. The J gene is TRBJ1-2, the V gene TRBV4-1; tentatively, D is TRBD1 (5 bases). The specimen sequenced was blood. CDR3: CASGFRTRLKSNYGYTF. For the CDR3, the DNA is TGCGCCAGCGGCTTCCGGACACGTCTCAAATCTAACTATGGCTACACCTTC.